This T cell receptor beta chain came from a study of T cells in women clearing cervical HPV infection. Study as a whole: HLA type stays a possible confounder, typing being limited. Study-wide findings and caveats: Cases and controls were distinguished at AUC roughly 0.83 by richness and V genes.

MY09/MY11 PCR detected cervical HPV DNA; dot-blot assigned genotypes. Germline V lookup: CDR1 SNHLY, CDR2 FYNNEI. Trimming shortened V by 6 bases and J by 1 base, and 10 bases separated the two germline ends. The length of the CDR3 is 14 residues. Method: immunoSEQ multiplex PCR; TCRdb's copy keeps in-frame clones and lacks some. Its listing shows 45,000 to 50,000 clones. In regard to this clone: Its antigen remains unknown. The CDR3 end falls 3 residues outside the read, so it is completed with the germline J gene.

This chain joins TRBV2 and TRBJ1-3, with D possibly being TRBD1 (6 bases). This clonotype was obtained from a woman between 18 and 70 years old with a cervical HPV16 infection that either progressed to CIN3+ or cleared (not recorded which). The specimen was blood buffy coat. The sequenced part of the CDR3 DNA is TGTGCCAGCAGCGCACAGGGATCTGGAAACACC. Amino acids: CASSAQGSGNT. The whole CDR3 reads CASSAQGSGNTIYF.